The 30 T cell receptor beta chains in this list originate from one sample, sequenced in a study of metastatic and nonmetastatic thyroid tumors. Thyroid surgery had not been preceded by any treatment in any patient. TCRdb re-called the PCR reads through MiXCR. The data hold tens of thousands of clones, with 20% observed a single time. Input material: blood. Every receptor here comes from a female donor with papillary thyroid cancer or a benign thyroid nodule (not recorded which). Some clones in this sample may be carry-over from other donors' samples.

This clone has at least ten counts. The J gene is TRBJ2-7, the V gene TRBV19; no clear D. CDR3 size: 12 residues. V dropped 5 bases and J dropped 5 bases, with 10 bases sitting between them. CDR1 and CDR2 (germline): LNHDA, SQIVND (reference sequence). CDR3 nucleotides: TGTGCCAGTAGTGACTTTTCGGACGAGCAGTACTTC. Encoded protein: CASSDFSDEQYF.

CDR3 loop: CASGAVLLPLYGYTF. CDR3 nucleotides: TGTGCCAGCGGCGCCGTCCTTCTCCCGCTCTATGGCTACACCTTC. This chain joins TRBV11-2 and TRBJ1-2; D unclear. Germline V gene sequence: CDR1 SGHAT, CDR2 FQNNGV. The CDR3 extends over 15 amino acids. The ends were cut back, 8 bases at V and 4 bases at J, with 20 bases in the middle.

The chain is built from TRBV6-2 or TRBV6-3 and TRBJ1-5; D gene ambiguous. CDR3 size: 13 residues. V was shortened by 6 bases and J by 0 bases, with 6 bases between the two germline ends. The germline V gene has CDR1 MNHEY and CDR2 SVGEGT. DNA for the CDR3: TGTGCCAGCAGGATTGATAGCAATCAGCCCCAGCATTTT. Its protein product is CASRIDSNQPQHF.

There are many counts of this clone. This CDR3 reads CSARDRFVREGDEQFF. The CDR3 nucleotides are TGCAGTGCTAGAGACCGATTTGTCCGGGAGGGCGATGAGCAGTTCTTC. The chain joins TRBV20-1 to TRBJ2-1, with 8 bases aligning to TRBD2. The CDR3 length is 16 residues. CDR1 is DFQATT and CDR2 is SNEGSKA in the germline V gene (reference sequence). V shed 0 bases and J 8 bases; nucleotides not matched to a gene: 12.

This chain connects TRBV18 to TRBJ1-3; D is possibly TRBD1 (6 bases). The V end was cut by 4 bases, the J end by 0 bases, with 10 bases between. The germline V gene encodes CDR1 KGHSH and CDR2 LQKENI. The CDR3 runs 15 residues. CDR3 nucleotides: TGTGCCAGCTCACACCGACAGGACTCTGGAAACACCATATATTTT. Translation: CASSHRQDSGNTIYF.

This clone occurred many times. This rearrangement joins TRBV6-1 to TRBJ2-5, with 7 bases that match TRBD1. J gave up 5 bases and V 6 bases, and 9 bases lay outside the gene matches. The germline V gene has CDR1 MNHNS and CDR2 SASEGT. The CDR3 is 14 residues long. CDR3 sequence reads: CASRPTGVGETQYF. The CDR3 coding sequence is TGTGCCAGCAGACCAACAGGGGTTGGGGAGACCCAGTACTTC.

This clone was recorded many times. V usage is TRBV5-5 and J usage is TRBJ2-5; possibly TRBD1 for D (6 bases). The CDR3 length is 16 residues. The V gene lost 3 bases and the J gene lost 4 bases, with 19 bases spanning the gap. Germline V gene lookup returns CDR1 SGHKS and CDR2 YYEKEE (reference sequence). The chain's CDR3 is CASSSPPGQSRETQYF. CDR3 coding DNA: TGTGCCAGCAGCTCGCCTCCCGGACAGTCGCGAGAGACCCAGTACTTC.

This clone appeared many times. The V call is TRBV3-1, the J call TRBJ1-2; no definite D call. Germline-derived CDR1 and CDR2 are LGHDT and YNNKEL (reference sequence). The CDR3 covers 12 residues. The V end was cut by 4 bases, the J end by 5 bases, with 8 bases between. CDR3 nucleotide sequence: TGTGCCAGCAGCCCCGGCGGATATGGCTACACCTTC. Protein product: CASSPGGYGYTF.

Only a few counts were recorded for this clone. The CDR3 here is CASSVTASSYEQYF. For the CDR3, the DNA is TGTGCCAGCAGTGTTACAGCGAGCTCCTACGAGCAGTACTTC. The chain uses TRBV28 and TRBJ2-7; D unresolved. The CDR3 covers 14 residues. Trimming left V 5 bases short and J 0 bases short, with 11 bases between. Germline V gene data show CDR1 as MDHEN and CDR2 as SYDVKM.

As for this clone: The junction differs from germline at one of its ends, possibly a read error. This chain links TRBV18 with TRBJ2-7, with a tentative D call TRBD1 (6 bases). The germline V gene encodes CDR1 KGHSH and CDR2 LQKENI. This CDR3 is 18 amino acids long. CDR3 protein: CASSPSFLRTGKSSEQYF. The CDR3 DNA reads as TGTGCCAGCTCACCAAGTTTCCTTCGTACAGGGAAATCCTCCGAGCAGTACTTC. The full variable domain, in which reference TRBV18 and TRBJ2-7 provide the parts outside the CDR3, is NAGVMQNPRHLVRRRGQEARLRCSPMKGHSHVYWYRQLPEEGLKFMVYLQKENIIDESGMPKERFSAEFPKEGPSILRIQQVVRGDSAAYFCASSPSFLRTGKSSEQYFGPGTRLTVT.

As for this clone: This may arise from a read error, as a much more abundant clone is one base away. The chain links TRBV5-4 to TRBJ2-1, with 9 bases matching TRBD2. This CDR3 has 16 amino acids. Germline CDR1 SGHNT, CDR2 YYREEE (reference sequence). The CDR3 sequence: CASSLARSGGWNAQFF. The CDR3 DNA reads as TGTGCCAGCAGCTTGGCCAGGAGCGGGGGGTGGAATGCGCAGTTCTTC.

This clone was counted between two and nine times. A junction end diverges from the germline sequence, so it may reflect a read error. The sample contains more than one DNA sequence encoding this CDR3. The rearrangement joins TRBV6-1 to TRBJ2-1; D is perhaps TRBD1 (6 bases). The V gene's germline CDR1 is MNHNS and CDR2 SASEGT. The CDR3 loop spans 15 amino acids. This chain's CDR3 is CASRGSGLGYNEQFF. The CDR3 nucleotides read TGTGCTAGCAGGGGCTCGGGCCTCGGCTACAATGAGCAGTTCTTC.

This clone showed up many times. The V gene is TRBV7-2, the J gene TRBJ2-1; 7 positions match TRBD2. This CDR3 is built from 12 residues. Looked up from germline, CDR1 is SGHTA and CDR2 is FQGNSA. Losses at the gene ends were 5 bases for V and 15 bases for J; bases not matched to a gene: 10. The CDR3: CASSRPGGRGFF. The CDR3 bases are TGTGCCAGCAGCCGCCCCGGCGGGAGAGGGTTCTTC.

The chain has TRBV6-1 and TRBJ1-2, with a possible D match to TRBD1 (5 bases). The germline CDR1 and CDR2 sequences are MNHNS and SASEGT. Between the trimmed V and J ends, which lost 4 bases and 10 bases, there was a span of 16 bases. The CDR3 has 13 amino acids. The CDR3 spells CASSGWGGGDYTF. The CDR3 region has the DNA TGTGCCAGCAGTGGTTGGGGTGGGGGTGACTACACCTTC.

This clone was found many times. V and J are TRBV30 and TRBJ1-4; no reliable D call. Germline V lookup: CDR1 GTSNPN, CDR2 SVGIG (reference sequence). Trimming took 2 bases from V and 4 from J, leaving 8 bases between them. The CDR3 has 13 residues. The CDR3 loop reads CAWSRGFNEKLFF. The CDR3 DNA is TGTGCCTGGAGTAGAGGTTTTAATGAAAAACTGTTTTTT.

This clone was recorded at least ten times. The same CDR3 can be traced to other DNA sequences in this sample. Here the CDR3 DNA reads TGTGCCAGCAGCTTAGGGGGACCTCGGGCCAACGTCCTGACTTTC. Its translation is CASSLGGPRANVLTF. This chain links TRBV7-2 with TRBJ2-6, with D possibly being TRBD1 or TRBD2 (5 bases each). Looked up from germline, CDR1 is SGHTA and CDR2 is FQGNSA. The CDR3 extends over 15 amino acids. V was trimmed by 1 base and J by 5 bases, leaving 9 bases between them. The entire variable domain, with the rest obtained from reference TRBV7-2 and TRBJ2-6, is as follows: GAGVSQSPSNKVTEKGKDVELRCDPISGHTALYWYRQSLGQGLEFLIYFQGNSAPDKSGLPSDRFSAERTGGSVSTLTIQRTQQEDSAVYLCASSLGGPRANVLTFGAGSRLTVL.

As concerns this clone: A read error is possible here, since a much larger clone lies one base away. The rearrangement uses TRBV5-4 and TRBJ2-5; 9 positions match TRBD1. The V gene's germline CDR1 is SGHNT and CDR2 YYREEE (reference sequence). The ends lost 4 bases at V and 4 bases at J; junction bases unmatched: 5. The CDR3 is made up of 14 amino acids. This CDR3 reads CASSVTGGAETQYF. CDR3 coding DNA: TGTGCCAGCAGCGTAACAGGGGGCGCAGAGACCCAGTACTTC.

There are many counts of this clone. The chain links TRBV20-1 to TRBJ2-2; no definite D call. The CDR3 sequence is 14 residues long. Deletions cut 0 bases from V and 1 base from J, with 6 bases between. Per the germline V gene, CDR1 is DFQATT and CDR2 is SNEGSKA (reference sequence). The CDR3 loop is CSARDKRNTGELFF. CDR3 nucleotide sequence: TGCAGTGCTAGAGATAAAAGGAACACCGGGGAGCTGTTTTTT.

V and J are TRBV27 and TRBJ1-2; D gene uncertain. V gave up 2 bases and J gave up 4 bases, with 14 bases separating them. The length of the CDR3 is 15 residues. The germline gives CDR1 MNHEY, CDR2 SMNVEV (reference sequence). The CDR3, as DNA: TGTGCCAGCAGTTTAAGGTTACACGCGGGCTATGGCTACACCTTC. Translating it yields CASSLRLHAGYGYTF.

On this clone itself: A much larger clonotype is one base distant, so this may be a read error. CDR3 DNA: TGTGCCAGGAGGAGGGGTCAGCCCCAGCATTTT. Amino acids: CARRRGQPQHF. The chain employs TRBV7-3 and TRBJ1-5; possibly TRBD1 for D (5 bases). Trimming stripped 9 bases from V and 6 bases from J, with 9 bases between. CDR1 SGHTA and CDR2 FQGTGA come from the germline V gene. The CDR3 runs to 11 residues.

This clone was counted once. One base away lies a much larger clone, so this may be a sequencing read error. The chain recombines TRBV20-1 with TRBJ1-1; D not certain. The CDR3 contains 10 residues. The V gene's germline CDR1 is DFQATT and CDR2 SNEGSKA (reference sequence). The CDR3 DNA is TGCAGTCCTCGGTCCCCTGACGCTTTCTTT. Protein sequence: CSPRSPDAFF.

The table lists this clone with a few counts. A much larger clone differs from this one at a single base, so this may be a read error. This specimen includes other DNA sequences encoding the same CDR3. V usage is TRBV20-1 and J usage is TRBJ2-7; D remains ambiguous. Germline lookup yields CDR1 DFQATT and CDR2 SNEGSKA (reference sequence). The CDR3 consists of 12 residues. In nucleotides, the CDR3 is TGCAGCGCTCGAAAAGCCGACTACGAGCAGTACTTC. Amino acid sequence: CSARKADYEQYF.

This clone rates as medium-sized. The chain couples TRBV2 to TRBJ2-3; D is possibly TRBD1 (5 bases). Trimming took 6 bases from V and 3 from J, leaving 7 bases between them. Per germline, CDR1 SNHLY and CDR2 FYNNEI. The CDR3 has 12 amino acids. The CDR3 nucleotides are TGTGCCAGCAGGACAGATACAGATACGCAGTATTTT. Encoded protein: CASRTDTDTQYF.

This clone was seen ten or more times. The CDR3 DNA is TGTGCCAGCAGTGAATTGTGGGGTTTCTTTGGCTACACCTTC. Its protein product is CASSELWGFFGYTF. This chain uses TRBV25-1 with TRBJ1-2; D is undetermined. Germline CDR1 and CDR2: MGHDK and SYGVNS. The CDR3 runs to 14 residues. The ends were cut back, 1 base at V and 7 bases at J, with 13 bases in the middle.

This clone showed up many times. V and J are TRBV4-2 and TRBJ2-1; no clear D gene. V was clipped by 0 bases and J by 2 bases, with 11 bases between them. CDR3 size: 16 residues. Germline V gene data show CDR1 as LGHNA and CDR2 as YNFKEQ. CDR3 region: CASSQDPSEPYNEQFF. As DNA, the CDR3 is TGTGCCAGCAGCCAAGACCCCAGCGAACCCTACAATGAGCAGTTCTTC.

This clone came up many times. The chain is built from TRBV3-1 and TRBJ1-3; no firm D call. CDR3 length equals 17 residues. Germline V gene sequence: CDR1 LGHDT, CDR2 YNNKEL (reference sequence). V was shortened by 5 bases and J by 0 bases, with 17 bases between the two germline ends. The CDR3 spells CASSDYPTVTSGNTIYF. CDR3 in DNA: TGTGCCAGCAGCGATTACCCCACTGTCACCTCTGGAAACACCATATATTTT.

Of note for this clone: A much larger clone differs from this one at a single base, so this may be a read error. Other DNA sequences from this sample encode an identical CDR3 as well. J is TRBJ2-7 and V is TRBV15; no clear D. V gave up 2 bases and J gave up 9 bases, with 8 bases separating them. The germline V gene encodes CDR1 LNHNV and CDR2 YYDKDF (reference sequence). CDR3 length equals 11 residues. In DNA form, the CDR3 reads TGTGCCACCAGCAGACTCGGTGGGCAGTACTTC. It encodes CATSRLGGQYF.

The sample holds many counts of this clone. The chain recombines TRBV12-3 or TRBV12-4 with TRBJ2-1; 10 positions match TRBD2. The CDR3 spans 16 residues. Germline trimming cut 5 bases from V and 0 bases from J; bases unmatched to any gene: 4. The chain's CDR3 is CASSRTSGGSYNEQFF. As DNA, the CDR3 is TGTGCCAGCAGTCGGACTAGCGGAGGCTCCTACAATGAGCAGTTCTTC.

This clone was seen more than once but under ten times. The chain is built from TRBV15 and TRBJ1-5, with 12 bases matching TRBD1. The CDR3 is 16 residues long. Germline trimming cut 3 bases from V and 4 bases from J; bases unmatched to any gene: 4. Germline CDR1 reads LNHNV; CDR2 reads YYDKDF (reference sequence). CDR3: CATSRGGQGANQPQHF. Here the CDR3 DNA reads TGTGCCACCAGCAGGGGGGGACAGGGGGCAAATCAGCCCCAGCATTTT.

This clone was counted many times. The V call is TRBV28, the J call TRBJ1-5; 9 bases line up with TRBD1. V lost 5 bases to trimming and J lost 6 bases; unmatched junction nucleotides: 8. Per germline, CDR1 MDHEN and CDR2 SYDVKM. This CDR3 comprises 15 residues. The CDR3 spells CASSITGQGSQPQHF. The CDR3 nucleotides are TGTGCCAGCAGTATAACCGGACAGGGGAGTCAGCCCCAGCATTTT.